The clone carrying this TCR beta chain was recorded only once. The CDR3 is 14 residues long. Per germline, CDR1 LGHDT and CDR2 YNNKEL (reference sequence). V was shortened by 0 bases and J by 4 bases, with 9 bases between the two germline ends. This sample stems from a study of blood T cell repertoires in COVID-19. Study-wide context: Specimens from acute and convalescent COVID-19 originated in the United States, Italy and Spain. PBMCs, B-cell-depleted T cells, or T cells provided the cDNA or gDNA that made up the material.

Original data processing: Amplification of reference gene primers provided the estimated nucleated cell counts. Profiled with immunoSEQ multiplex PCR; TCRdb holds only in-frame clones, not every one. D and trimming come from the DNA, and the V and J calls and clone size come from that table. This sample has about 270,000 clones, with 70% to 90% found just once. The chain links TRBV3-1 (or the pseudogene TRBV3-2) to TRBJ1-1; D gene uncertain. The origin of this receptor is a woman in her seventies with acute or convalescent COVID-19. The sample was peripheral blood. DNA for the CDR3: TGTGCCAGCAGCCAAGATTCGGGTTCCACTGAAGCTTTCTTT. Translation gives CASSQDSGSTEAFF.